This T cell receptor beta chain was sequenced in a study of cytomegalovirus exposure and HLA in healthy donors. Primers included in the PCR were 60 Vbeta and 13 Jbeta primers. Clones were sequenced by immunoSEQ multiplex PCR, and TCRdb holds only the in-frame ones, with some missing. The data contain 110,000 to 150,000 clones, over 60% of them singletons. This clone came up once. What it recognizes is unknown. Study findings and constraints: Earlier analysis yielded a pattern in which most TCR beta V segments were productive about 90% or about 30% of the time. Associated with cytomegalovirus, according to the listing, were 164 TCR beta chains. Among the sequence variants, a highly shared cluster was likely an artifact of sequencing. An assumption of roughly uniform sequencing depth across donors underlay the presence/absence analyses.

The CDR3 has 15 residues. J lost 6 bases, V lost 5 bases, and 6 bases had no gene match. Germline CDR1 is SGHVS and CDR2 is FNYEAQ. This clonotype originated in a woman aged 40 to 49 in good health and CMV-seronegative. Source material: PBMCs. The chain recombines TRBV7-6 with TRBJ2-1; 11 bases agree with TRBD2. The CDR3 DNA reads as TGTGCCAGCAGCACCGGACTAGCGGGCCTCAATGAGCAGTTCTTC. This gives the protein CASSTGLAGLNEQFF.